This T cell receptor (beta chain) was observed in a study of cytomegalovirus exposure and HLA in healthy donors. The overall study: Of some 400 genotyped donors, approximately 84% clustered with self-reported Caucasian donors.

The study ran its PCR with 60 Vbeta and 13 Jbeta primers. Profiled with immunoSEQ multiplex PCR; TCRdb holds only in-frame clones, not every one. The repertoire consists of around 280,000 clones, with 70% to 90% occurring once and the leading ten covering about 2%. V trimming: 5 bases; J trimming: 0 bases; junction bases outside the gene matches: 10. The germline V gene encodes CDR1 SGHVS and CDR2 FQNEAQ. The CDR3 is made up of 18 amino acids. In its sample, this clone was seen once. Its target is not known. General study findings and limits: Rare TCR sequences dominated, though some public TCRs recurred in many donors.

Sequencing was performed on PBMCs. This receptor was taken from a woman aged 18-29 years in good health and CMV-seronegative. The rearrangement joins TRBV7-8 to TRBJ1-6; TRBD1 agrees at 7 bases. The chain's CDR3 is CASSRTGTVNSYNSPLHF. In nucleotides, the CDR3 is TGTGCCAGCAGCCGAACCGGGACAGTTAACTCCTATAATTCACCCCTCCACTTT.